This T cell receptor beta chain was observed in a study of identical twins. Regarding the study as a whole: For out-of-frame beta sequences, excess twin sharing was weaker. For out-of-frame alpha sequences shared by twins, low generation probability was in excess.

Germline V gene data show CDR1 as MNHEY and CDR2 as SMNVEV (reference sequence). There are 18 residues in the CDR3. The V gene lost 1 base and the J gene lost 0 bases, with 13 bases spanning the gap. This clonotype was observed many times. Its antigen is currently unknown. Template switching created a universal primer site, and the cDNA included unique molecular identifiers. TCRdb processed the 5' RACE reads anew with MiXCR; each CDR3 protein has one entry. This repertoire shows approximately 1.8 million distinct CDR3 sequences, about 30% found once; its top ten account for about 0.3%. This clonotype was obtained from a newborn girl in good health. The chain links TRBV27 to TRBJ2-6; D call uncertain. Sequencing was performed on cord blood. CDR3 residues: CASSLLPPVNSGANVLTF. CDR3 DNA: TGTGCCAGCAGTTTATTACCACCCGTTAACTCTGGGGCCAACGTCCTGACTTTC.